This entry describes one T cell receptor beta chain. V lost 0 bases to trimming and J lost 3 bases; unmatched junction nucleotides: 6. Per the germline V gene, CDR1 is SGDLS and CDR2 is YYNGEE. This CDR3 is 16 amino acids long. The sample is drawn from a study of shared clonotypes between healthy human individuals. This table comes from immunoSEQ multiplex PCR, and its TCRdb copy is limited to in-frame clones, with some not included. Of about 2.1 million clones listed, just under 95% were seen once; the top ten hold under 2%. Terminally differentiated effector memory CD45RA+ cells were excluded from the naive CD8 cells, which were CD45RO-negative and positively selected for CCR7.

Sequences were obtained from naive CD8+ T cells from PBMCs. The receptor comes from a man younger than 30 in good health. Some clones in this sample may be carry-over from other donors' samples. The genes are TRBV9 and TRBJ2-1; TRBD1 matches 7 bases. The CDR3 region is CASSVGRGRDYNEQFF. The DNA for the CDR3 is TGTGCCAGCAGCGTAGGAAGGGGGCGCGACTACAATGAGCAGTTCTTC. The full variable domain, with the rest looked up from reference TRBV9 and TRBJ2-1, is DSGVTQTPKHLITATGQRVTLRCSPRSGDLSVYWYQQSLDQGLQFLIQYYNGEERAKGNILERFSAQQFPDLHSELNLSSLELGDSALYFCASSVGRGRDYNEQFFGPGTRLTVL.